This T cell receptor (beta chain) was profiled in a study of blood T cell repertoires in COVID-19. In the study's own analysis: Researchers report that nucleated cell counts were estimated from reference gene primer amplification. Profiling relied on immunoSEQ multiplex PCR, and the TCRdb table lists in-frame clones only, not all of them. V and J calls and clone size are as listed in that table; D and trimming were resolved from the DNA. The sample yields roughly 230,000 clones, roughly 91% seen once. Recruited during active infection, patients (from Seattle) were subsequently followed longitudinally. This CDR3 is 14 amino acids long.

The rearrangement joins TRBV21-1 to TRBJ1-2; TRBD1 is the table's D call, not checked against the DNA. TRBV21-1 is flagged as a pseudogene. Material: peripheral blood. The TCR comes from a man aged 25 to 40 with COVID-19, enrolled during active disease. In nucleotides, the CDR3 is TGTGCCAGCAGCAGAACGACAGATAACTATGGCTACACCTTC. Residues: CASSRTTDNYGYTF.